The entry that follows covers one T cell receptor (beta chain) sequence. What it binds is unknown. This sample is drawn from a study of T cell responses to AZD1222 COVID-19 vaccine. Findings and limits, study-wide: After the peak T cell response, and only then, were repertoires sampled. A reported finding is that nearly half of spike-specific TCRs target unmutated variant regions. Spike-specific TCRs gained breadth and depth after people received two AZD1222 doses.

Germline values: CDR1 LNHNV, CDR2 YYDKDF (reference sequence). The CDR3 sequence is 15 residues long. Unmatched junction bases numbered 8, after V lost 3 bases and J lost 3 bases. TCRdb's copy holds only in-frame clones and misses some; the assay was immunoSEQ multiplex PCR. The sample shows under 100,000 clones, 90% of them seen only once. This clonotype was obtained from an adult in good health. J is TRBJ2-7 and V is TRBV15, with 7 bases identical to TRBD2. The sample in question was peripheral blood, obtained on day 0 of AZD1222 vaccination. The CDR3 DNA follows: TGTGCCACCAGCAGTGCACTAGCGTCCTACTACGAGCAGTACTTC. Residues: CATSSALASYYEQYF. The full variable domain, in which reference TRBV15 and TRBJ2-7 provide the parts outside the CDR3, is DAMVIQNPRYQVTQFGKPVTLSCSQTLNHNVMYWYQQKSSQAPKLLFHYYDKDFNNEADTPDNFQSRRPNTSFCFLDIRSPGLGDTAMYLCATSSALASYYEQYFGPGTRLTVT.